Listed here is a single TCR beta chain. V lost 1 base and J 3 bases, leaving 15 bases between the germline ends. The germline V gene encodes CDR1 MNHNS and CDR2 SASEGT. The CDR3 consists of 17 residues. The repertoire was sequenced with immunoSEQ multiplex PCR; TCRdb's copy has only in-frame clones and lacks some. This sample has some 120,000 clones, with about 90% found just once. The data originate from a study of T cell responses to AZD1222 COVID-19 vaccine. This chain uses TRBV6-1 with TRBJ1-4, with D possibly matching TRBD1 (6 bases). The sample was peripheral blood, taken on day 0 of AZD1222 vaccination. The sequence derives from an adult in good health. For the CDR3, the DNA is TGTGCCAGCAGTGAAGGGGCAGGGGCAGTGCCTAATGAAAAACTGTTTTTT. Translated: CASSEGAGAVPNEKLFF.